This record concerns one TCR beta chain sequence. This sample is drawn from a study of cytotoxic CD8 clonotypes in ibrutinib-treated CLL. Study-wide context: Response material was collected after a median around 12 months of treatment, range 6 to 36.

Trimming took 6 bases from V and 6 from J, leaving 8 bases between them. Germline V gene sequence: CDR1 DFQATT, CDR2 SNEGSKA (reference sequence). The CDR3 runs to 11 residues. Profiling relied on immunoSEQ multiplex PCR, and the TCRdb table lists in-frame clones only, not all of them. The sample contains some 140,000 clones, approximately 90% of which appear only once. Genomic DNA in an amount of around 2 micrograms was extracted from cryopreserved PBMCs and used for the preparation of TCR beta libraries. The receptor was derived from a human donor with chronic lymphocytic leukemia. The chain uses TRBV20-1 and TRBJ2-2; D is unclear. The sequencing here drew on PBMCs, taken after 12 months of ibrutinib treatment. The CDR3 sequence is CSALKPGELFF. The CDR3 DNA reads TGCAGTGCGCTTAAGCCCGGGGAGCTGTTTTTT.